This T cell receptor beta chain was documented in a study of cytomegalovirus exposure and HLA in healthy donors. Findings and limits, study-wide: The analysis excluded some indistinguishable V segments, including TRBV6-2 and TRBV6-3.

V lost 3 bases and J lost 0, with 12 bases in between. The CDR3 consists of 15 residues. CDR1 SGHRS and CDR2 YFSETQ come from the germline V gene. Remarks on this clone: The antigen remains undetermined.

This PCR relied on a set of 60 Vbeta primers and 13 Jbeta primers. Method: immunoSEQ multiplex PCR; TCRdb's copy keeps in-frame clones and lacks some. Its table lists about 79,000 clones. This clonotype was obtained from a man aged 30 to 45 in good health and CMV-seronegative. The V and J genes are TRBV5-1 and TRBJ1-1; unclear D gene. Input material: PBMCs. CDR3 protein: CASSSVGYVNTEAFF. The CDR3 DNA reads as TGCGCCAGCAGCTCCGTCGGGTATGTGAACACTGAAGCTTTCTTT.